This passage covers 20 T cell receptor beta chains from one sample sequenced in a study of T cell changes during pregnancy in multiple sclerosis (dated by TCRdb to between 2017 and 2020). The protocol used for the library was the immunoSEQ multiplex PCR assay. This is the immuneACCESS table as TCRdb keeps it, with only in-frame sequences that have V and J called. A part of the clones is gone; compared with another copy, unresolved V genes explain less than half, and the rest is unexplained. Across this sample there are approximately 110,000 clones, with roughly 90% seen only once. The ten largest clones capture 1.5% of the sample. Sequenced material: peripheral blood, taken in the third trimester of pregnancy. These receptors were collected from a female donor with multiple sclerosis, enrolled in a pregnancy study.

For the CDR3, the DNA is TGTGCCAGTCGACTAGCGGGGGGTAAAGAGACCCAGTACTTC. Translation gives CASRLAGGKETQYF. The V and J genes are TRBV5-6 and TRBJ2-5; 13 nucleotides match TRBD2. Germline trimming cut 8 bases from V and 3 bases from J; bases unmatched to any gene: 4. Germline V gene sequence: CDR1 SGHDT, CDR2 YYEEEE. The length of the CDR3 is 14 residues.

The chain links TRBV2 to TRBJ2-3; D is unclear. Germline V CDR1 and CDR2: SNHLY, FYNNEI. The CDR3 has 13 residues. Deletions cut 2 bases from V and 2 bases from J, with 5 bases between. This chain's CDR3 is CASSEPYTDTQYF. CDR3 in DNA: TGTGCCAGCAGTGAACCGTACACAGATACGCAGTATTTT.

The chain combines TRBV30 with TRBJ1-6; TRBD1 agrees at 7 bases. The CDR3 covers 16 residues. V shed 8 bases and J 0 bases; nucleotides not matched to a gene: 10. The germline V gene has CDR1 GTSNPN and CDR2 SVGIG (reference sequence). The CDR3 coding sequence is TGTGCCCTACTCCGGGACAGATCCTCCTATAATTCACCCCTCCACTTT. This encodes CALLRDRSSYNSPLHF.

The chain couples TRBV6-5 to TRBJ2-2; tentative D call: TRBD1 (6 bases). This CDR3 contains 12 residues. CDR1 and CDR2 (germline): MNHEY, SVGAGI. Trimming pared 6 bases from V and 6 bases from J, leaving 8 bases between. The CDR3 loop reads CASRQGSGELFF. The DNA of the CDR3 is TGTGCCAGCAGGCAGGGGTCCGGGGAGCTGTTTTTT.

The chain's CDR3 is CASSPEGLAGVTGWETQYF. CDR3 coding DNA: TGTGCCAGCAGCCCAGAGGGACTAGCGGGAGTTACGGGGTGGGAGACCCAGTACTTC. The rearrangement joins TRBV4-2 to TRBJ2-5, with 14 bases fitting TRBD2. The germline V gene encodes CDR1 LGHNA and CDR2 YNFKEQ. The V and J ends lost 4 bases and 5 bases, in that order; junction bases with no gene match: 15. This CDR3 contains 19 residues.

The chain links TRBV7-9 to TRBJ2-7, with 7 bases matching TRBD2. The CDR3 has 14 residues. Per germline, CDR1 SEHNR and CDR2 FQNEAQ (reference sequence). With V trimmed by 4 bases and J by 2 bases, 5 bases remained unmatched. This CDR3 reads CASSSGLTTYEQYF. Here the CDR3 DNA reads TGTGCCAGCAGCTCGGGACTAACAACCTACGAGCAGTACTTC.

This chain links TRBV7-2 with TRBJ2-2, with 7 bases identical to TRBD2. There are 15 residues in the CDR3. Germline CDR1 SGHTA, CDR2 FQGNSA. J was trimmed by 7 bases and V by 1 base; bases with no gene match: 6. Here the CDR3 reads CASSLGLAAGGELFF. Here the CDR3 DNA reads TGTGCCAGCAGCTTAGGACTAGCCGCGGGCGGGGAGCTGTTTTTT. Full variable domain (missing parts from reference TRBV7-2 and TRBJ2-2): GAGVSQSPSNKVTEKGKDVELRCDPISGHTALYWYRQSLGQGLEFLIYFQGNSAPDKSGLPSDRFSAERTGGSVSTLTIQRTQQEDSAVYLCASSLGLAAGGELFFGEGSRLTVL.

This chain uses TRBV19 with TRBJ2-7; TRBD2 agrees at 7 bases. The CDR3 spans 14 residues. V shed 6 bases and J 0 bases; nucleotides not matched to a gene: 5. Germline V lookup: CDR1 LNHDA, CDR2 SQIVND (reference sequence). The CDR3 loop is CASSRAGSSYEQYF. The CDR3 DNA reads TGTGCCAGTAGCCGAGCGGGGAGCTCCTACGAGCAGTACTTC.

This sequence joins TRBV19 and TRBJ1-3; 9 nucleotides line up with TRBD1. V shed 9 bases and J 3 bases; nucleotides not matched to a gene: 9. The CDR3 has 15 amino acids. Germline V gene data show CDR1 as LNHDA and CDR2 as SQIVND (reference sequence). This CDR3 is CASTSGTGNGNTIYF. The CDR3 region has the DNA TGTGCCAGCACATCCGGGACAGGGAATGGAAACACCATATATTTT.

The chain employs TRBV9 and TRBJ1-1; 10 nucleotides line up with TRBD1. This CDR3 comprises 14 residues. V lost 1 base, J lost 4 bases, and 1 base stayed unmatched. Germline values: CDR1 SGDLS, CDR2 YYNGEE. The CDR3 coding sequence is TGTGCCAGCAGCGTATGGGACAGGGGCACTGAAGCTTTCTTT. Its translation is CASSVWDRGTEAFF.

The chain combines TRBV5-1 with TRBJ2-2; D is perhaps TRBD2 (6 bases). Germline assignment: CDR1 SGHRS and CDR2 YFSETQ. The CDR3 spans 16 residues. Trimming removed 2 bases from V and 6 bases from J, with 17 bases in between. The CDR3 DNA reads as TGCGCCAGCAGCTTCCCGACTAGACTCTCTTCCGGGGAGCTGTTTTTT. It specifies CASSFPTRLSSGELFF.

The table lists this clone with a count of one. This chain links TRBV19 with TRBJ2-7; 8 nucleotides line up with TRBD2. CDR1 is LNHDA and CDR2 is SQIVND in the germline V gene (reference sequence). V lost 5 bases and J lost 2; bases outside the gene matches: 8. The CDR3 sequence is 15 residues long. The CDR3 here is CASSPGGTPAYEQYF. In DNA form, the CDR3 reads TGTGCCAGTAGTCCGGGGGGGACTCCTGCCTACGAGCAGTACTTC.

V and J are TRBV30 and TRBJ2-1; D perhaps matches TRBD2 (5 bases). The CDR3 length is 16 residues. V was cut by 4 bases and J by 2 bases, with 18 bases left in between. Germline V gives CDR1 GTSNPN, CDR2 SVGIG (reference sequence). The CDR3 DNA follows: TGTGCCTGGACCCCCGGAGGCACTCATCCCTACAATGAGCAGTTCTTC. It encodes CAWTPGGTHPYNEQFF.

This sequence joins TRBV19 and TRBJ1-1; D might be TRBD1 (5 bases). This CDR3 has 14 residues. Trimming took off 2 bases at V and 0 bases at J, with 7 bases between the two ends. CDR1 is LNHDA, CDR2 SQIVND, per germline (reference sequence). The CDR3 sequence is CASSIKGLNTEAFF. The CDR3 DNA follows: TGTGCCAGTAGTATAAAGGGGCTGAACACTGAAGCTTTCTTT. The complete variable domain, with remaining parts taken from reference TRBV19 and TRBJ1-1, reads DGGITQSPKYLFRKEGQNVTLSCEQNLNHDAMYWYRQDPGQGLRLIYYSQIVNDFQKGDIAEGYSVSREKKESFPLTVTSAQKNPTAFYLCASSIKGLNTEAFFGQGTRLTVV.

For the CDR3, the DNA is TGTGCCACCAGCCAACTAGGAAAAGGAAGCAATCAGCCCCAGCATTTT. Protein sequence: CATSQLGKGSNQPQHF. The rearrangement uses TRBV15 and TRBJ1-5; D unresolved. The germline gives CDR1 LNHNV, CDR2 YYDKDF (reference sequence). This CDR3 has 16 residues. The ends were cut back, 5 bases at V and 1 base at J, with 15 bases in the middle.

This clone was counted a single time. This chain connects TRBV13 to TRBJ2-1; 13 nucleotides agree with TRBD2. CDR3 length equals 16 residues. CDR1 is PRHDT and CDR2 is FYEKMQ in the germline V gene (reference sequence). The V segment lost 5 bases and the J segment 5 bases; nucleotides outside the gene matches: 6. CDR3 sequence: CASSPGLAGRDNEQFF. In nucleotides, the CDR3 is TGTGCCAGCAGCCCGGGACTAGCGGGAAGGGACAATGAGCAGTTCTTC.

J is TRBJ2-2 and V is TRBV5-4; the D gene is possibly TRBD1 (5 bases). V was pared by 0 bases and J by 5 bases, with 8 bases between. The CDR3 is 14 residues long. The germline CDR1 and CDR2 sequences are SGHNT and YYREEE (reference sequence). CDR3 sequence: CASSLGRETGELFF. The DNA for the CDR3 is TGTGCCAGCAGCTTGGGCAGGGAAACCGGGGAGCTGTTTTTT.

The gene calls are TRBV4-2 and TRBJ2-5; 7 bases agree with TRBD2. The CDR3 covers 16 residues. V was pared by 0 bases and J by 3 bases, with 7 bases of the junction left unmatched. CDR1 and CDR2 (germline): LGHNA, YNFKEQ. CDR3 in DNA: TGTGCCAGCAGCCAAGATCGTGGGGGAGGGGAAGAGACCCAGTACTTC. The encoded protein is CASSQDRGGGEETQYF.

The chain combines TRBV28 with TRBJ1-3, with D perhaps TRBD1 (6 bases). The length of the CDR3 is 14 residues. Germline V gene lookup returns CDR1 MDHEN and CDR2 SYDVKM. Trimming stripped 3 bases from V and 2 bases from J, with 8 bases between. The CDR3: CASSFRGAGNTIYF. CDR3 DNA: TGTGCCAGCAGTTTCAGGGGTGCTGGAAACACCATATATTTT.

The chain is built from TRBV27 and TRBJ2-2, with D perhaps matching TRBD2 (7 bases). This CDR3 is 16 amino acids long. V lost 6 bases and J lost 2, with 16 bases in between. Germline CDR1 reads MNHEY; CDR2 reads SMNVEV (reference sequence). The CDR3 region has the DNA TGTGCCAGCAGCTGGGGGGGGACACCTAACACCGGGGAGCTGTTTTTT. Translating gives CASSWGGTPNTGELFF.